This TCR beta chain was identified in a study of long-term antiretroviral therapy in people with HIV. Runs used v3.0 of the immunoSEQ assay and were done at survey level. Using immunoSEQ multiplex PCR, the repertoire was profiled, and TCRdb retains in-frame clones only, with some absent. The table lists tens of thousands of clones, roughly four fifths of them singletons. J gave up 4 bases and V 7 bases, and 9 bases lay outside the gene matches. Germline CDR1 reads SNHLY; CDR2 reads FYNNEI. This CDR3 has 14 residues. The clonotype originates from a man between 18 and 29 years old with HIV. The starting material was unsorted PBMCs, obtained 1 year after starting antiretroviral therapy. The chain combines TRBV2 with TRBJ1-1, with 7 bases lining up with TRBD1. CDR3 sequence (DNA): TGTGCCAGCACCTCCCGGGCAGGGGGCACTGAAGCTTTCTTT. Translating gives CASTSRAGGTEAFF.